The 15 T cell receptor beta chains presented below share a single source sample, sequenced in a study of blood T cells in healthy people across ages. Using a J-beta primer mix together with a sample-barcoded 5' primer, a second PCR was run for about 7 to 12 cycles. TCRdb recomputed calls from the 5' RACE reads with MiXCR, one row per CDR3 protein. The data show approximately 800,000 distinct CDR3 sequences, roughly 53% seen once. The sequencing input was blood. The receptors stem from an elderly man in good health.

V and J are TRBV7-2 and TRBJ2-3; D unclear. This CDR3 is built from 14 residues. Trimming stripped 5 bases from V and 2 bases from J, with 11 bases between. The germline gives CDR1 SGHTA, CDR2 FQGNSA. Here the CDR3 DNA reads TGTGCCAGCAGCCCGGACGCTTCCACAGATACGCAGTATTTT. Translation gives CASSPDASTDTQYF.

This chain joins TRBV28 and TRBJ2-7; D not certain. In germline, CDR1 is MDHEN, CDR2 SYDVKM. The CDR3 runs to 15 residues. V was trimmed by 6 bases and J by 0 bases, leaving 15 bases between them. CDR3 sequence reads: CASRESLPTSYEQYF. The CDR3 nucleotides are TGTGCCAGCAGAGAGAGCCTGCCGACCTCCTACGAGCAGTACTTC.

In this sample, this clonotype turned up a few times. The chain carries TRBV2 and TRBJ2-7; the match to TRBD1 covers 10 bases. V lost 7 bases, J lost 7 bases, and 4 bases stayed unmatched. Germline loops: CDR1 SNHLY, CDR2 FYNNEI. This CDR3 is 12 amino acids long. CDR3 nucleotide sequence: TGTGCCAGCACTAGGGACAGGGGTGAGCAGTACTTC. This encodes CASTRDRGEQYF. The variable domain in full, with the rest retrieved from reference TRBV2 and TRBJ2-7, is EPEVTQTPSHQVTQMGQEVILRCVPISNHLYFYWYRQILGQKVEFLVSFYNNEISEKSEIFDDQFSVERPDGSNFTLKIRSTKLEDSAMYFCASTRDRGEQYFGPGTRLTVT.

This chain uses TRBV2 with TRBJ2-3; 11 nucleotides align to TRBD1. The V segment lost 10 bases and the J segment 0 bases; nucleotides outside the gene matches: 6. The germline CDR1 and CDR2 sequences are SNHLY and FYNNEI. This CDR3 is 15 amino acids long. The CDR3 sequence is CAISWDRGSTDTQYF. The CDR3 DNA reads TGTGCCATTTCTTGGGACAGGGGGAGCACAGATACGCAGTATTTT.

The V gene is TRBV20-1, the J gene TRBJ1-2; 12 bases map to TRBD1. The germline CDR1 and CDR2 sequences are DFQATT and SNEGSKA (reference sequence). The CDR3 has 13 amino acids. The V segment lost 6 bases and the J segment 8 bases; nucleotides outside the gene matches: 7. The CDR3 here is CSATGQGAGGYTF. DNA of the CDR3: TGCAGTGCCACGGGACAGGGGGCGGGAGGCTACACCTTC.

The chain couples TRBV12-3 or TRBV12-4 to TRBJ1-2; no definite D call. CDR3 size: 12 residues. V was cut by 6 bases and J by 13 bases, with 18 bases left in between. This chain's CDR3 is CASSPGPKGGTF. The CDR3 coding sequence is TGTGCCAGCAGCCCCGGGCCTAAAGGCGGCACCTTC.

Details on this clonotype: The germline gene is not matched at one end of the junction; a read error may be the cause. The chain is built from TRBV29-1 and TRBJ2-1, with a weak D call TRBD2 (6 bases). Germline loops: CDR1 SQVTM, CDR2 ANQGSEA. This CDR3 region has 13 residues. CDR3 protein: CSVGWDSYDEQFF. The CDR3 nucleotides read TGCAGCGTTGGGTGGGACTCCTACGATGAGCAGTTCTTC.

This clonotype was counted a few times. CDR3 nucleotide sequence: TGTGCCAGCAGTGAAGAGCGGGACTCCTACGAGCAGTACTTC. This codes for CASSEERDSYEQYF. The rearrangement links TRBV2 to TRBJ2-7; 7 bases fit TRBD2. The CDR3 covers 14 residues. Losses at the gene ends were 1 base for V and 0 bases for J; bases not matched to a gene: 0. Germline V gene data show CDR1 as SNHLY and CDR2 as FYNNEI.

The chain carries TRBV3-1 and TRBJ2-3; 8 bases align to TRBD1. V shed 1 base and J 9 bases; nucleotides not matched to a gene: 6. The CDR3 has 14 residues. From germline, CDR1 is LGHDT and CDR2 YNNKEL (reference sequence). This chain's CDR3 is CASSQGPTGETQYF. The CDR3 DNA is TGTGCCAGCAGCCAAGGGCCGACAGGGGAGACGCAGTATTTT.

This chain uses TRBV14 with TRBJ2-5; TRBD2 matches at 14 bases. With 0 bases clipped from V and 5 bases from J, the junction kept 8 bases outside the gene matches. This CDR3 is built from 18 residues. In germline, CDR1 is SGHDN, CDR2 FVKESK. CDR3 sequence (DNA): TGTGCCAGCAGCCAAGATTGGAGGACTAGCGGGAGGTTGGAGACCCAGTACTTC. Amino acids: CASSQDWRTSGRLETQYF.

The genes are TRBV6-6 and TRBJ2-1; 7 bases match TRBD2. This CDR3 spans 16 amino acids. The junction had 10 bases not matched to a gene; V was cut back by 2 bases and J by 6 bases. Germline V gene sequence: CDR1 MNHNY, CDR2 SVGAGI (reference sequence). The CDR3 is CASSYTVGRASNEQFF. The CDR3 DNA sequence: TGTGCCAGCAGTTACACGGTTGGGAGGGCGAGCAATGAGCAGTTCTTC.

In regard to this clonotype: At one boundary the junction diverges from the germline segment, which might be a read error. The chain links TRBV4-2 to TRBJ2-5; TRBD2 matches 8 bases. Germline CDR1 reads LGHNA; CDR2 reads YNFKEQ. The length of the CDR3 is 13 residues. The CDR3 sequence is CASNQAGAETQYF. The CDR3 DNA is TGTGCCAGCAACCAAGCGGGAGCAGAGACCCAGTACTTC.

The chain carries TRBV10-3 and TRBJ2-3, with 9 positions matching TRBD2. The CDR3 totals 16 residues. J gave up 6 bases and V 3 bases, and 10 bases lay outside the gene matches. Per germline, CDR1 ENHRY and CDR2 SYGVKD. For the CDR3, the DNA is TGTGCCATCAGTGACAGGAAGGGACTAGCCGGGGATACGCAGTATTTT. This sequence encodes CAISDRKGLAGDTQYF.

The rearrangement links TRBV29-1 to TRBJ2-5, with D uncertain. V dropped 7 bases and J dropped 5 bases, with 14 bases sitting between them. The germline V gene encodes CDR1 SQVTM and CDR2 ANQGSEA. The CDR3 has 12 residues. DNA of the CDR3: TGCAGCGGCCGAACGGACCGGGAGACCCAGTACTTC. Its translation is CSGRTDRETQYF.

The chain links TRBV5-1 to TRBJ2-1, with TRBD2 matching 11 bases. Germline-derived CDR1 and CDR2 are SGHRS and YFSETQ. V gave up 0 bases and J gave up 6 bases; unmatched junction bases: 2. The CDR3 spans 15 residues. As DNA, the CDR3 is TGCGCCAGCAGCTTGGGCGGGACTAGCGGCAATGAGCAGTTCTTC. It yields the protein CASSLGGTSGNEQFF.